A single sample is the source of the 5 T cell receptor beta chains below, sequenced in a study of CD8+CD57+ T cells in acquired aplastic anemia. TCR beta VDJ and CDR3 profiles were obtained from a genomic DNA template. TCRdb re-analysed the reads in MiXCR, keeping a single row per CDR3 protein. The table records 160,000 or so distinct CDR3 sequences, less than 50% of them present only once. Only patients with CD8+CD57+ cell expansion on flow cytometry were chosen for sequencing. The sequencing input was sorted CD4+, CD8+, or CD8+CD57+ T cells (not recorded which) from PBMCs. The receptor source for this set is a human donor with aplastic anemia.

This clonotype was picked up one time. The genes are TRBV7-2 and TRBJ1-2; 10 positions match TRBD1. From germline, CDR1 is SGHTA and CDR2 FQGNSA. With 4 bases clipped from V and 7 bases from J, the junction kept 3 bases outside the gene matches. The CDR3 extends over 13 amino acids. The CDR3 coding sequence is TGTGCCAGCAGCTCGCGGACAGGGGGTGGCTACACCTTC. Its protein product is CASSSRTGGGYTF.

The genes are TRBV15 and TRBJ2-5; 7 bases fit TRBD1. V lost 2 bases, J lost 2 bases, and 8 bases stayed unmatched. The CDR3 has 16 residues. In germline, CDR1 is LNHNV, CDR2 YYDKDF (reference sequence). The CDR3, as DNA: TGTGCCACCAGCAGACCACAGGGGCCCCAACAAGAGACCCAGTACTTC. The encoded protein is CATSRPQGPQQETQYF.

Concerning this clonotype: This is likely a read error, given that the CDR3 carries no conserved phenylalanine or tryptophan at its end. In DNA form, the CDR3 reads TGTGCCAGCAGTTTTAGAGGCAGGGTAAACACTGAAGCTTTCTCT. Its translation: CASSFRGRVNTEAFS. J is TRBJ1-1 and V is TRBV12-3 or TRBV12-4; weak D call: TRBD1 (5 bases). There are 15 residues in the CDR3. The ends were cut back, 3 bases at V and 2 bases at J, with 13 bases in the middle.

This clonotype was seen ten or more times. The chain is built from TRBV20-1 and TRBJ1-1, with D unclear. This CDR3 region has 14 residues. The germline V and J ends were trimmed by 3 bases and 0 bases, with 11 bases remaining between them. Germline V gene data show CDR1 as DFQATT and CDR2 as SNEGSKA (reference sequence). CDR3 in DNA: TGCAGTGCTAGGGCTGGGATCATGAACACTGAAGCTTTCTTT. This codes for CSARAGIMNTEAFF.

Many counts were recorded for this clonotype. The chain couples TRBV12-3 or TRBV12-4 to TRBJ1-2; D uncertain. The ends were cut back, 5 bases at V and 9 bases at J, with 13 bases in the middle. The CDR3 runs 12 residues. CDR3 region: CASSTDNYRYTF. Written as DNA, the CDR3 is TGTGCCAGCAGTACAGATAACTACCGCTACACCTTC.